The sequence of this T cell receptor (beta chain) was determined in a study of T cells in women clearing cervical HPV infection. Study-level results: T-cell numbers per sample were unknown and may explain richness differences.

Germline lookup yields CDR1 DFQATT and CDR2 SNEGSKA (reference sequence). Germline trimming cut 5 bases from V and 3 bases from J; bases unmatched to any gene: 10. This CDR3 spans 15 amino acids. Profiled with immunoSEQ multiplex PCR; TCRdb holds only in-frame clones, not every one. This sample's table has around 23,000 clones. Notes on this clone: The antigen is unknown. The read is 3 residues too short to cover the CDR3 end, so that end is filled in from the germline J gene.

The clonotype originates from a woman between 18 and 69 years old with a cervical HPV16 infection that either progressed to CIN3+ or cleared (not recorded which). The chain links TRBV20-1 to TRBJ2-7, with 10 bases identical to TRBD2. The sample comprised blood buffy coat. The DNA read from the CDR3 is TGCAGTGCTCTAACCCCTAGCGGGAGAGTCTACGAG. This translates into CSALTPSGRVYE. The whole CDR3 reads CSALTPSGRVYEQYF.